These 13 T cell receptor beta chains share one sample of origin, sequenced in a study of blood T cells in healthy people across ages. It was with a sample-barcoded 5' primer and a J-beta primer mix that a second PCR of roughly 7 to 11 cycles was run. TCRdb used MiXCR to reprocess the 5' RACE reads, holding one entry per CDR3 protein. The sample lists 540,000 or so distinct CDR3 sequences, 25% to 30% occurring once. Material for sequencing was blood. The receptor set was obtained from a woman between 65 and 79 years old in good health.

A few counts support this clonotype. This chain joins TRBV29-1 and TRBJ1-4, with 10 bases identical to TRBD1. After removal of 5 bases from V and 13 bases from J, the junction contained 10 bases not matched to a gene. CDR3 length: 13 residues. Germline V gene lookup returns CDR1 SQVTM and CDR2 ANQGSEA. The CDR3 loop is CSVRRDRGLGLFF. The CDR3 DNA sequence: TGCAGCGTTCGGAGGGACAGGGGATTAGGACTGTTTTTT.

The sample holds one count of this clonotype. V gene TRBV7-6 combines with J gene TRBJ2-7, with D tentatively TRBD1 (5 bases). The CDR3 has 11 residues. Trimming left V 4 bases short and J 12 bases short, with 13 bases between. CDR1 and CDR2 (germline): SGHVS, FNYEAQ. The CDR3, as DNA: TGTGCCAGCAGCTCCCAGGGCCCTCCGTACTTC. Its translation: CASSSQGPPYF.

CDR3 nucleotides: TGTGCCAGCAGTGAAGCGGGACAGGGGTCGAGGTATGGCTACACCTTC. Its translation: CASSEAGQGSRYGYTF. The chain joins TRBV2 to TRBJ1-2; TRBD1 matches 10 bases. CDR3 length equals 16 residues. Trimming cost V 0 bases and J 5 bases; bases outside gene matches: 6. Germline CDR1 and CDR2: SNHLY and FYNNEI.

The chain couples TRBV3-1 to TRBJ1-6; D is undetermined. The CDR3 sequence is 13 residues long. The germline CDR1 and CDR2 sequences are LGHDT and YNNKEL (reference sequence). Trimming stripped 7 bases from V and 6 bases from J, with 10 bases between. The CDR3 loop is CASTDLTNSPLHF. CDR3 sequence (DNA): TGTGCCAGCACTGATCTTACTAATTCACCCCTCCACTTT.

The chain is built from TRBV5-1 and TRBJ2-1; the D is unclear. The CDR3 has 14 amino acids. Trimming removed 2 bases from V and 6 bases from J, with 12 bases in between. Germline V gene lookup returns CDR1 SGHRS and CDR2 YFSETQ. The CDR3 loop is CASSFGRALNEQFF. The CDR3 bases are TGCGCCAGCAGCTTTGGTCGGGCCCTCAATGAGCAGTTCTTC.

CDR3: CSARPGQGRGYTF. DNA of the CDR3: TGCAGTGCCCGTCCCGGACAGGGCCGCGGCTACACCTTC. The chain joins TRBV20-1 to TRBJ1-2; 8 bases map to TRBD1. CDR1 and CDR2 from the germline V gene are DFQATT and SNEGSKA (reference sequence). The CDR3 consists of 13 residues. Trimming cost V 6 bases and J 8 bases; bases outside gene matches: 11.

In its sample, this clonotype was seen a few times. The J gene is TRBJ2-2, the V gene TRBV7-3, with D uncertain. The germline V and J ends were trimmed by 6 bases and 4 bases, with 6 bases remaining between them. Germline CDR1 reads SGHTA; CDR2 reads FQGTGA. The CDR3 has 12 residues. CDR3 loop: CASRAATGELFF. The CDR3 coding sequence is TGTGCCAGCAGGGCCGCCACCGGGGAGCTGTTTTTT.

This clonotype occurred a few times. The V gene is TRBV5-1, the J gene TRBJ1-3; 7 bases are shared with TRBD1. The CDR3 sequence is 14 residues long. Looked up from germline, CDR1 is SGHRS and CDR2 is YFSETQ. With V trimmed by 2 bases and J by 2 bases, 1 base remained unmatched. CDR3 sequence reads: CASSFDRAGNTIYF. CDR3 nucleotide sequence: TGCGCCAGCAGCTTCGACAGGGCTGGAAACACCATATATTTT.

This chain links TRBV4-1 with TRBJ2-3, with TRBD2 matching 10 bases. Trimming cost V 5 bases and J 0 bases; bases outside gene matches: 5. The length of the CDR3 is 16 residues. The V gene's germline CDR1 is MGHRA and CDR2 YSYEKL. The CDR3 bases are TGCGCCAGCAGCGCTGGACTAGCGGCTAGCACAGATACGCAGTATTTT. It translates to CASSAGLAASTDTQYF.

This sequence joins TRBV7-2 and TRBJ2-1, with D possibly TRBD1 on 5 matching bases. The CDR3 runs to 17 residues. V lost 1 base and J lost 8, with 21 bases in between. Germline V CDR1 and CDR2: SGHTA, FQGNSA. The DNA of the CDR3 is TGTGCCAGCAGCTTAGTCATGGCAGGGCCGGGTTGGGATGAGCAGTTCTTC. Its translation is CASSLVMAGPGWDEQFF. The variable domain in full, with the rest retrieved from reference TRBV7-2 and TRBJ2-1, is GAGVSQSPSNKVTEKGKDVELRCDPISGHTALYWYRQSLGQGLEFLIYFQGNSAPDKSGLPSDRFSAERTGGSVSTLTIQRTQQEDSAVYLCASSLVMAGPGWDEQFFGPGTRLTVL.

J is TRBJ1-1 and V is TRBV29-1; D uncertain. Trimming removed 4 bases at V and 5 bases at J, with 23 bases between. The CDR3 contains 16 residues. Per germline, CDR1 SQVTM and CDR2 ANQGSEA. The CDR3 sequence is CSVVSPRSRFGTEAFF. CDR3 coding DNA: TGCAGCGTTGTCAGTCCTCGTAGCAGGTTTGGGACTGAAGCTTTCTTT.

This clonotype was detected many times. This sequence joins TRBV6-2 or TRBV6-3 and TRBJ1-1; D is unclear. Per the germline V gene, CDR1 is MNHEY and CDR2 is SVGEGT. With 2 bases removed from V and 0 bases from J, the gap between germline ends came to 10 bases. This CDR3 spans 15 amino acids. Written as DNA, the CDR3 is TGTGCCAGCAGTTACAATCCGGGCATGAACACTGAAGCTTTCTTT. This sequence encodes CASSYNPGMNTEAFF.

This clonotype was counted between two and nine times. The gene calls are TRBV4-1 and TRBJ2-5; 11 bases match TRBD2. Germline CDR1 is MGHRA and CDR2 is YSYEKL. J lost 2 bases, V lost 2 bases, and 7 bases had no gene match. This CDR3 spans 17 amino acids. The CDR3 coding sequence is TGCGCCAGCAGCCAAACTTGGACTAGCGGGCAACAAGAGACCCAGTACTTC. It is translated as CASSQTWTSGQQETQYF.